This TCR beta chain was sequenced during a study of immune evolution from preneoplasia to lung adenocarcinoma (TCRdb year 2021). General notes on the study: Immune contexture across lung adenocarcinoma precursors and invasive adenocarcinoma was profiled using immune gene expression, TCR sequencing and multiplex immunofluorescence. Resected precursor lesions (AAH, AIS, MIA) and invasive adenocarcinomas were compared with paired morphologically normal lung tissue. The sample size depended on which specimens were available, not on a prior power calculation. The immune data were integrated with whole exome sequencing and methylation data obtained from the same cohort of nodules. A total of roughly 50 patients with pulmonary nodules who underwent surgical resection were included in the overall cohort. The TCR sequencing data were obtained from 51 patients. The study reported that under 110 samples were used for TCR sequencing. POLYSOLVER was used to infer class I HLA alleles from exome data, and LOHHLA was used to detect allele-specific HLA loss. Results the study describes overall, beyond this receptor: The findings were based on association rather than direct causation, and larger cohorts with long-term follow-up and longitudinal biopsies were deemed needed. Normal lung showed the highest clonality, whereas later-stage lesions appeared to have higher T cell density and diversity but lower clonality. Normal lung had the highest top T cell clone frequencies, which appeared to decline progressively from AAH through AIS, MIA and invasive adenocarcinoma. All patients were from Japan and China, so applicability to Western populations was uncertain.

Resection was performed on patients in Japan or China between about 2014 and 2017. Histologic diagnosis of each case was confirmed independently by two lung cancer pathologists on H&E slides. DNA was isolated from FFPE tissue using the AllPrep DNA/RNA FFPE Kit. This clone was counted only a few times. It has no known antigen specificity. No per-base quality is available; no much larger clone lies one base away. V is cut back by 4 bases and J by 3 bases, with 8 bases in the junction unmatched. The germline V gene gives CDR1 as SGHTA and CDR2 as FQGTGA. Measured from the cysteine to the phenylalanine, the CDR3 is 16 residues long. The kept DNA is CDR3 alone, 48 bases in frame from the first base. The immunoSEQ hsTCRbeta Kit was used to sequence TCR beta CDR3 regions from DNA. Per the original workflow: The ImmunoSEQ Analyzer was used to analyse the TCR sequencing data. T cell clonality was defined as 1 minus Pielou's evenness computed on productive rearrangements. To measure T cell diversity, the inverse Simpson index was applied to productive templates. T cell density was defined as TCR beta template counts normalized to usable DNA, with usable DNA estimated by amplification and sequencing of housekeeping genes. Two-sided Kruskal-Wallis tests were used to compare TCR metrics between histologic stages. Not all clones reach the TCRdb copy of this immuneACCESS table, which keeps in-frame sequences only. Checked studies attribute under half of the gap to unresolved V genes and leave the rest unexplained. V and J calls and clone size follow that table, whereas D and trimming were derived from the DNA. The table for this sample lists about 11,000 clones; approximately 83% of them were counted only once. Jointly, the top ten make up around 28% of the sample.

The chain was built from TRBV7-3 and TRBJ2-2; TRBD2 matches 7 bases in the middle. The origin of this receptor is a person aged 55 to 69 with lung adenocarcinoma. Some clones in this sample may be carry-over from other donors' samples. Sequenced input: FFPE normal lung tissue adjacent to the tumor. The CDR3: CASSSSASGYTGELFF. The sequenced DNA is TGTGCCAGCAGCTCCTCGGCTAGCGGATACACCGGGGAGCTGTTTTTT.